A single sample gave rise to the 7 T cell receptor beta chains below, sequenced in a study of regulatory T cells in long-lasting Graves disease. The time point denotes: persistent/refractory GD, antithyroid drugs over 5 years with positive TRAb. From RNA extracted from PBMCs, the TCR library was made. For TCR beta, libraries came from iRepertoire HTBI primers and Arm-PCR of CDR3 regions. Each CDR3 protein is one row after TCRdb ran MiXCR on the multiplex PCR reads. The sample records hundreds of thousands of distinct CDR3 sequences, around 32% being singletons. This specimen consisted of peripheral blood mononuclear cells (PBMCs), obtained when the disease was refractory, from a patient treated with antithyroid drugs. All receptors derive from a female donor with Graves disease.

With regard to this clonotype: A far larger clone differs by one base, so this is likely a read error. This chain uses TRBV5-4 with TRBJ1-1, with 7 positions matching TRBD1. The CDR3 is 13 residues long. V lost 4 bases and J lost 3; bases outside the gene matches: 3. From germline, CDR1 is SGHNT and CDR2 YYREEE (reference sequence). In nucleotides, the CDR3 is TGTGCCAGCAGCAACACAGGGGACACTGAAGCTTTCTTT. Its protein product is CASSNTGDTEAFF. The whole variable domain, filled in from reference TRBV5-4 and TRBJ1-1, reads ETGVTQSPTHLIKTRGQQVTLRCSSQSGHNTVSWYQQALGQGPQFIFQYYREEENGRGNFPPRFSGLQFPNYSSELNVNALELDDSALYLCASSNTGDTEAFFGQGTRLTVV.

The chain employs TRBV5-1 and TRBJ2-7; D ambiguous. Germline CDR1 is SGHRS and CDR2 is YFSETQ. Trimming stripped 5 bases from V and 5 bases from J, with 17 bases between. This CDR3 is 14 amino acids long. In DNA form, the CDR3 reads TGCGCCAGCAGGGGAAACCCTATTACGGACGAGCAGTACTTC. Its protein product is CASRGNPITDEQYF. The entire variable domain, with the rest obtained from reference TRBV5-1 and TRBJ2-7, is as follows: KAGVTQTPRYLIKTRGQQVTLSCSPISGHRSVSWYQQTPGQGLQFLFEYFSETQRNKGNFPGRFSGRQFSNSRSEMNVSTLELGDSALYLCASRGNPITDEQYFGPGTRLTVT.

This clonotype showed up many times. V and J are TRBV2 and TRBJ1-2; TRBD1 might be the D (6 bases). The CDR3 sequence is 14 residues long. V lost 1 base, J lost 2 bases, and 8 bases lay in between. Germline V lookup: CDR1 SNHLY, CDR2 FYNNEI. The DNA for the CDR3 is TGTGCCAGCAGTGAAGGGGGGGGCAACTATGGCTACACCTTC. Its protein is CASSEGGGNYGYTF.

Of note for this clonotype: Since a much larger clone is just one base distant, this may be a read error. The DNA of the CDR3 is TGTGCCGGCAGTGTTTTGAGGCTGAACTATGGCTACACCTTC. It is translated as CAGSVLRLNYGYTF. The gene calls are TRBV2 and TRBJ1-2; no firm D call. The CDR3 sequence is 14 residues long. Germline assignment: CDR1 SNHLY and CDR2 FYNNEI.

This clonotype was observed a single time. The chain has TRBV6-1 and TRBJ1-1; D possibly corresponds to TRBD1 (6 bases). Germline values: CDR1 MNHNS, CDR2 SASEGT. The CDR3 has 14 residues. V lost 6 bases to trimming and J lost 7 bases, with 18 bases between them. Here the CDR3 reads CASSPSHRVDEAFF. The CDR3 region has the DNA TGTGCCAGCAGCCCCTCCCACAGGGTTGATGAAGCTTTCTTT.

The chain has TRBV20-1 and TRBJ2-7; D not certain. The CDR3 consists of 12 residues. V lost 1 base, J lost 5 bases, and 9 bases lay in between. The V gene's germline CDR1 is DFQATT and CDR2 SNEGSKA (reference sequence). The CDR3 sequence: CSARGAVHEQYF. DNA for the CDR3: TGCAGTGCTAGAGGGGCAGTCCACGAGCAGTACTTC.

Comment on this clonotype: At one boundary the junction diverges from the germline segment, which might be a read error. This chain uses TRBV15 with TRBJ1-4; D is perhaps TRBD1 (6 bases). The CDR3 sequence is 14 residues long. Per germline, CDR1 LNHNV and CDR2 YYDKDF (reference sequence). This CDR3 is CATSVDGTIGGEDF. Here the CDR3 DNA reads TGTGCCACCAGCGTGGATGGGACAATCGGGGGAGAAGACTTT.